The present entry profiles one T cell receptor beta chain with its context. The source of the sample is a study of blood T cell repertoires in COVID-19. Methods used by the authors: Estimation of nucleated cell counts relied on the amplification of reference gene primers. TCRdb's table, derived via immunoSEQ multiplex PCR, lists solely in-frame clones and lacks some. The DNA was the basis for D and trimming; V, J and clone size are from that table. The sample holds nearly 300,000 clones; approximately 89% are singletons and the top ten take roughly 6.9%. This receptor was obtained from a woman aged 25 to 39 who had recovered from COVID-19. Sequenced material: peripheral blood.

The CDR3 here is CASSVEGYQPQHF. The CDR3 DNA sequence: TGTGCCAGCAGCGTAGAGGGGTATCAGCCCCAGCATTTT. The chain carries TRBV9 and TRBJ1-5, with D possibly matching TRBD1 (5 bases). The CDR3 totals 13 residues. Germline lookup yields CDR1 SGDLS and CDR2 YYNGEE. Trimming shortened V by 0 bases and J by 5 bases, and 6 bases separated the two germline ends.